Given below is one T cell receptor beta chain in context. Treatment: oral pan-JAK inhibitor, 5-10 mg twice daily. The entry originates in a study of CD8+ T cells in alopecia areata. Germline assignment: CDR1 MNHEY and CDR2 SMNVEV (reference sequence). The CDR3 totals 15 residues. The V gene lost 4 bases and the J gene lost 2 bases, with 11 bases spanning the gap. Extracted RNA was reverse transcribed, and the resulting cDNA served as sequencing template. Produced via immunoSEQ multiplex PCR; TCRdb's table is partial and in-frame only. The sample lists about 180,000 clones; roughly 46% were seen once. This specimen consisted of CD8+ T cells sorted from blood, obtained around week 54, from a patient treated with tofacitinib. The source of this sequence is a human donor with alopecia areata. The V call is TRBV27, the J call TRBJ1-4; D is unresolved. CDR3 sequence: CASSSVQPTNEKLFF. The CDR3 nucleotides read TGTGCCAGCAGTTCCGTACAGCCGACTAATGAAAAACTGTTTTTT.